This TCR beta chain was profiled in a study of response to subunit inactivated influenza vaccine. Study results and caveats: That few new T cells are recruited by each seasonal influenza vaccination was the authors' suggestion.

As regards this clonotype: Its cognate antigen is unknown.

J gave up 3 bases and V 4 bases, and 8 bases lay outside the gene matches. Germline V gene lookup returns CDR1 LGHNA and CDR2 YNFKEQ. The CDR3 has 17 residues. TCRdb itself ran the RT-PCR reads through MiXCR, one entry per CDR3 protein. The sample yields 490,000 or so distinct CDR3 sequences, 6% to 9% seen once. The TCR originated in a man in his fifties or sixties who received an inactivated influenza vaccine. Sequencing used PBMCs from blood, obtained around 25 months after vaccination. The V and J genes are TRBV4-2 and TRBJ2-3; 12 bases are a match to TRBD2. The CDR3 DNA reads TGTGCCAGCAGCCCCACCAGGACTAGCGGGATTACAGATACGCAGTATTTT. Amino acid sequence: CASSPTRTSGITDTQYF.